The next 11 T cell receptor beta chains were all read from a single sample in a study of blood T cell repertoires in COVID-19. Only in-frame clones appear in the TCRdb table, and some are missing; sequencing was by immunoSEQ multiplex PCR. The sample contains just under 150,000 clones, about 83% of which appear only once. Sequencing was performed on peripheral blood. These receptors originate from a woman aged 50 to 60 with active or convalescent COVID-19.

This clone showed up just once. This sequence joins TRBV7-8 and TRBJ1-3; 9 nucleotides align to TRBD1. The V gene's germline CDR1 is SGHVS and CDR2 FQNEAQ. The ends lost 3 bases at V and 0 bases at J; junction bases unmatched: 21. This CDR3 is built from 22 residues. The DNA of the CDR3 is TGTGCCAGCAGCTTGGATGACAGGGGGTCGCGGATCTCCACCCTCTCTGGAAACACCATATATTTT. Translation: CASSLDDRGSRISTLSGNTIYF.

This chain connects TRBV28 to TRBJ1-1; TRBD1 aligns across 9 bases. V lost 2 bases to trimming and J lost 3 bases; unmatched junction nucleotides: 7. The CDR3 consists of 16 residues. Germline CDR1 and CDR2: MDHEN and SYDVKM. This CDR3 is CASSLIKQGAYTEAFF. CDR3 nucleotide sequence: TGTGCCAGCAGTTTAATTAAACAGGGGGCGTACACTGAAGCTTTCTTT. Combining the CDR3 with reference TRBV28 and TRBJ1-1 gives the whole variable domain DVKVTQSSRYLVKRTGEKVFLECVQDMDHENMFWYRQDPGLGLRLIYFSYDVKMKEKGDIPEGYSVSREKKERFSLILESASTNQTSMYLCASSLIKQGAYTEAFFGQGTRLTVV.

This chain links TRBV7-2 with TRBJ1-5; weak D call: TRBD1 (5 bases). The length of the CDR3 is 13 residues. Germline CDR1 SGHTA, CDR2 FQGNSA. V was shortened by 1 base and J by 4 bases, with 5 bases between the two germline ends. The CDR3 region is CASSLGQNQPQHF. DNA for the CDR3: TGTGCCAGCAGCTTAGGACAGAATCAGCCCCAGCATTTT.

This clone occurred a few times. The CDR3 sequence: CASSYLQGNYGYTF. CDR3 nucleotide sequence: TGTGCCAGCAGTTACCTCCAGGGTAACTATGGCTACACCTTC. The V and J genes are TRBV6-6 and TRBJ1-2; D is perhaps TRBD1 (5 bases). The CDR3 covers 14 residues. V was clipped by 2 bases and J by 1 base, with 8 bases between them. Germline V gene lookup returns CDR1 MNHNY and CDR2 SVGAGI (reference sequence).

The rearrangement uses TRBV19 and TRBJ1-3; D is unclear. The germline gives CDR1 LNHDA, CDR2 SQIVND (reference sequence). Trimming stripped 8 bases from V and 0 bases from J, with 14 bases between. CDR3 length: 15 residues. CDR3: CASCVRGNSGNTIYF. Written as DNA, the CDR3 is TGTGCCAGTTGTGTCAGAGGAAACTCTGGAAACACCATATATTTT.

This chain uses TRBV18 with TRBJ1-5; no definite D call. Germline V gene sequence: CDR1 KGHSH, CDR2 LQKENI. The V end lost 5 bases, the J end lost 0 bases, and 14 bases lay between the germline ends. The CDR3 length is 16 residues. CDR3: CASSSSVAYSNQPQHF. The CDR3 DNA follows: TGTGCCAGCTCATCCTCCGTCGCCTATAGCAATCAGCCCCAGCATTTT.

To note about this clone: Mismatch with germline at one junction end may stem from a read error. The V call is TRBV7-7, the J call TRBJ2-3; D not certain. The CDR3 runs to 13 residues. CDR1 is SSHAT, CDR2 FNYEAQ, per germline (reference sequence). Here the CDR3 DNA reads TGTGCTAGCAGCCCCGGTCGGACAGATACGCAGTATTTT. It encodes CASSPGRTDTQYF.

The V and J genes are TRBV5-6 and TRBJ1-1; D gene uncertain. Trimming stripped 2 bases from V and 8 bases from J, with 7 bases between. The CDR3 totals 11 residues. Germline assignment: CDR1 SGHDT and CDR2 YYEEEE. The CDR3 nucleotides are TGTGCCAGCAGCTTCTCGCGAGAAGCTTTCTTT. It is translated as CASSFSREAFF.

This sequence joins TRBV3-1 (or the pseudogene TRBV3-2) and TRBJ2-5; D unresolved. Trimming removed 0 bases from V and 4 bases from J, with 3 bases in between. Germline lookup yields CDR1 LGHDT and CDR2 YNNKEL (reference sequence). CDR3 length: 12 residues. CDR3 sequence reads: CASSQDRETQYF. CDR3 nucleotides: TGTGCCAGCAGCCAAGATCGAGAGACCCAGTACTTC.

This chain connects TRBV12-3 or TRBV12-4 to TRBJ1-2, with D maybe TRBD1 (5 bases). This CDR3 spans 13 amino acids. With 7 bases removed from V and 5 bases from J, the gap between germline ends came to 14 bases. In DNA form, the CDR3 reads TGTGCCAGCACTATCGGGGGGTCATATGGCTACACCTTC. This codes for CASTIGGSYGYTF.

This rearrangement joins TRBV28 to TRBJ2-3, with 7 bases that match TRBD2. This CDR3 is built from 17 residues. Looked up from germline, CDR1 is MDHEN and CDR2 is SYDVKM. The V gene end was trimmed by 2 bases and the J gene end by 3 bases; junction bases not matched to a gene: 11. The CDR3 DNA sequence: TGTGCCAGCAGTTTAGCGGGAGTTGGACGTCTGACAGATACGCAGTATTTT. It is translated as CASSLAGVGRLTDTQYF.